These T cell receptor beta chains were read from a single sample in a study of cytomegalovirus exposure and HLA in healthy donors. The assay was immunoSEQ multiplex PCR, and TCRdb's table has in-frame clones only and misses some. The top ten hold approximately 16% of the sample, which has more than 90,000 clones, 70% to 80% seen once. The specimen was PBMCs. All receptors come from a man between 45 and 60 years old in good health and CMV-seropositive. Both conserved end residues are part of each CDR3. Each record gives: D gene, clone size, V gene, J gene, CDR3 protein, CDR3 DNA. D genes are given only for firm matches. Clone size is given for some rows only: seen once, a few or many times, or a class if the clone is expanded.

.	.	TRBV6-5	TRBJ1-5	CASSYSFTGRDQPQHF	TGTGCCAGCAGTTACTCGTTTACAGGGCGCGATCAGCCCCAGCATTTT
TRBD1	.	TRBV18	TRBJ1-1	CASSGQGVGDTEAFF	TGTGCCAGCTCAGGACAGGGGGTGGGCGACACTGAAGCTTTCTTT
TRBD1	.	TRBV6-5	TRBJ1-2	CASRGTVYGYTF	TGTGCCAGCAGAGGGACAGTCTATGGCTACACCTTC
TRBD1	.	TRBV15	TRBJ2-1	CATSRGGTGGYNEQFF	TGTGCCACCAGCAGAGGCGGGACAGGGGGCTACAATGAGCAGTTCTTC
TRBD2	.	TRBV5-8	TRBJ2-7	CASSFPSGPTPRITYEQYF	TGTGCCAGCAGCTTTCCTAGCGGACCAACCCCGCGGATAACCTACGAGCAGTACTTC
TRBD2	.	TRBV19	TRBJ2-2	CASSRSGGANTGELFF	TGTGCCAGTAGTCGCAGCGGGGGGGCGAACACCGGGGAGCTGTTTTTT
.	few	TRBV10-3	TRBJ1-5	CAISGYSNQPQHF	TGTGCCATCAGTGGGTATAGTAATCAGCCCCAGCATTTT
TRBD1	.	TRBV10-2	TRBJ1-1	CASIFTGTGDLNTEAFF	TGCGCCAGCATTTTTACCGGGACAGGGGACTTGAACACTGAAGCTTTCTTT
.	few	TRBV7-9	TRBJ1-2	CASRPGSNYGYTF	TGTGCCAGCAGGCCGGGATCAAACTATGGCTACACCTTC
.	.	TRBV6-5	TRBJ1-5	CASKGDYGQPQHF	TGTGCCAGCAAGGGGGATTACGGTCAGCCCCAGCATTTT
TRBD1	once	TRBV10-2	TRBJ1-5	CACAGTGYQPQHF	TGCGCCTGCGCCGGGACAGGGTATCAGCCCCAGCATTTT
.	.	TRBV6-5	TRBJ1-4	CASSPGSGEKLFF	TGTGCCAGCAGCCCGGGGAGCGGCGAAAAACTGTTTTTT
TRBD1	once	TRBV5-1	TRBJ2-5	CASSLGGQGLQETQYF	TGCGCCAGCAGCTTGGGGGGACAGGGCTTACAAGAGACCCAGTACTTC
TRBD2	.	TRBV7-9	TRBJ2-5	CASSSTSGLGETQYF	TGTGCCAGCAGCTCGACTAGCGGGTTGGGGGAGACCCAGTACTTC
TRBD2	.	TRBV14	TRBJ2-3	CASKPTSGALGDTQYF	TGTGCCAGCAAGCCCACCAGCGGGGCGTTGGGAGATACGCAGTATTTT
TRBD1	.	TRBV9	TRBJ2-1	CASSVGTGTYNEQFF	TGTGCCAGCAGCGTCGGGACAGGGACCTACAATGAGCAGTTCTTC
.	.	TRBV6-1	TRBJ1-5	CASSGAGLGNQPQHF	TGTGCCAGCAGTGGGGCAGGGTTAGGCAATCAGCCCCAGCATTTT
.	.	TRBV7-6	TRBJ2-3	CASSLPSGTDTQYF	TGTGCCAGCAGCCTCCCTAGTGGGACAGATACGCAGTATTTT
.	.	TRBV6-1	TRBJ2-7	CASSELPGEGYEQYF	TGTGCCAGCAGTGAACTTCCAGGGGAAGGATACGAGCAGTACTTC
TRBD2	.	TRBV9	TRBJ2-5	CASSPSGMGFRETQYF	TGTGCCAGCAGTCCTAGCGGGATGGGCTTTAGGGAGACCCAGTACTTC
TRBD1	few	TRBV19	TRBJ1-5	CASSIVGTGGDQPQHF	TGTGCCAGTAGTATAGTAGGGACAGGGGGCGATCAGCCCCAGCATTTT
TRBD1	few	TRBV27	TRBJ2-7	CASKRIGQGSSYEQYF	TGTGCCAGCAAACGAATTGGACAGGGGAGCTCCTACGAGCAGTACTTC
TRBD1	.	TRBV5-1	TRBJ1-3	CASSLEGQAHPGNTIYF	TGCGCCAGCAGCTTGGAGGGACAGGCCCACCCTGGAAACACCATATATTTT
TRBD1	.	TRBV10-3	TRBJ2-3	CAISESRQGSFGTDTQYF	TGTGCCATCAGTGAGTCGAGACAGGGTAGTTTTGGTACAGATACGCAGTATTTT
TRBD1	.	TRBV2	TRBJ1-2	CASSEEGQHYGYTF	TGTGCCAGCAGTGAAGAGGGACAGCACTATGGCTACACCTTC
.	.	TRBV4-1	TRBJ1-1	CASSHRTEGAFF	TGCGCCAGCAGCCATCGAACAGAGGGAGCTTTCTTT